This T cell receptor (beta chain) originates from a study of regulatory T cells in long-lasting Graves disease (dated by TCRdb to about 2021). Study-wide context: Persistent Graves' disease meant more than 5 years of antithyroid drug treatment with TSH receptor autoantibodies that stayed positive. TCR sequencing covered roughly 13 persistent and around 20 newly diagnosed Graves' disease patients, 33 samples in total. In the clinical cohort, patients with persistent Graves' disease had used antithyroid drugs for an average of roughly ten years. Persistent Graves' disease patients were compared with newly diagnosed Graves' disease patients by peripheral blood TCR sequencing and RNA sequencing. The study was registered as a clinical trial and conducted in China. Results the study describes overall, beyond this receptor: Persistent Graves' disease patients showed lower TCR Shannon entropy and fewer highly expanded clones than newly diagnosed patients, suggesting clonal expansion. Patients with persistent disease shared more public clonotypes (under 3,000) than newly diagnosed patients did (approximately 990). Preferential use of TRBV28, TRBJ1-2 and TRBJ2-5 was observed in persistent disease, whereas TRBV20-1 and TRBJ2-1 were favored in newly diagnosed disease. Only the TCR beta chain was sequenced and analyzed. As a limitation, the authors acknowledged that the small sample size may reduce accuracy. Because the primary lesion, thyroid tissue, could not be accessed, the study looked at peripheral blood alone.

The library was built by means of multiplex PCR. The reads were generated on an Illumina HiSeq 4000. To build TCR beta libraries, CDR3 regions were amplified by Arm-PCR using iRepertoire HTBI primers. Gel purification was performed on PCR products prior to sequencing. The published analysis was carried out like this. Gene usage analysis of CDR3 amino acid clonotypes relied on the roughly 64 TRBV and 14 TRBJ segments identified across samples. Filtered high-quality paired reads were merged into contigs using COPE and FqMerger. BLAST was used to align contigs to IMGT TRBV, TRBD and TRBJ reference genes, and CDR3 was defined according to IMGT. Highly expanded clones were defined as clonotypes with a frequency above 0.1%. Shannon entropy was used to measure repertoire diversity, and the Gini coefficient was used to measure V-J evenness. Public clonotypes were defined as clonotypes shared by more than one individual. TCRdb redid the processing of the public reads, applying fastp at Q25 and MiXCR, and retained in-frame beta chains. Entries that share a CDR3 protein sequence are merged under the most common genes and DNA. TCRdb, rather than the study authors, made the V and J calls. The sample table records fewer than 400,000 distinct CDR3 sequences; less than 25% of these occur just once. Together, the top ten hold less than 25% of the sample.

Interpreted using the paper, the time point label stands for: persistent/refractory GD, antithyroid drugs over 5 years with positive TRAb. For both TCR sequencing and RNA sequencing, RNA was extracted from PBMCs in TRIzol. The diagnosis of Graves' disease was made according to American Thyroid Association guidelines. Patients for the study were recruited at an endocrinology department in Xi'an, China. From each patient, approximately 9.9 milliliters of peripheral blood was collected into an EDTA anticoagulant tube. Ficoll Paque Plus density gradient separation was used to isolate PBMCs, and no further T cell sorting was done. An Agilent 2100 Bioanalyzer and agarose gel were used to assess RNA quality, and a NanoDrop 2000 was used to measure RNA concentration. On this clonotype: Which antigen it targets is not known. There are no base qualities to consult, and no much larger clone falls within one base.

For this chain, trimming is 7 bases at the V end and 6 bases at the J end, and the number of junction bases without a gene match is 9. The germline V gene specifies SGHTA as CDR1 and FQGNSA as CDR2. From cysteine to phenylalanine, the CDR3 is 14 amino acids long. Only the CDR3 region is kept as DNA, spanning 42 bases read in frame from base 1. The sequencing used peripheral blood mononuclear cells (PBMCs), collected when the disease was refractory, from a patient treated with antithyroid drugs. This receptor was taken from a female donor with Graves disease. The rearranged segments are TRBV7-2 and TRBJ1-1; TRBD1 matches 9 bases in the middle. CDR3 loop: CASTLGWTGAEAFF. Here is the DNA: TGTGCCAGCACCCTAGGTTGGACAGGGGCTGAAGCTTTCTTT.